This passage covers 20 T cell receptor beta chains from one sample sequenced in a study of blood T cell repertoires in COVID-19 (dated by TCRdb to 2019 to 2021). Library preparation used the immunoSEQ multiplex PCR assay. Entries here come from immuneACCESS through TCRdb and include only in-frame sequences with V and J called. Some clones fail to appear in such tables; in the studies checked, an unresolved V gene covers under half of the shortfall, and the cause of the remainder is unknown. This sample comprises 150,000 to 200,000 clones, around 81% of them detected only once. The biggest ten clones account for 10% to 15% of the sample. What was sequenced was peripheral blood. The receptors come from a woman aged 80 or over with COVID-19, enrolled during active disease.

This sequence joins TRBV29-1 and TRBJ1-1; the match to TRBD1 covers 8 bases. The CDR3 consists of 13 residues. From germline, CDR1 is SQVTM and CDR2 ANQGSEA. V dropped 3 bases and J dropped 1; count of bases not matched to a gene: 1. This CDR3 reads CSVDTGGNTEAFF. The CDR3 DNA sequence: TGCAGCGTTGACACAGGGGGGAACACTGAAGCTTTCTTT.

This clone was counted a single time. The V call is TRBV19, the J call TRBJ2-1; D ambiguous. Germline loops: CDR1 LNHDA, CDR2 SQIVND (reference sequence). The V gene lost 3 bases and the J gene lost 5 bases, with 8 bases spanning the gap. This CDR3 comprises 13 residues. CDR3 region: CASSIRRNNEQFF. The CDR3 nucleotides are TGTGCCAGTAGTATCCGCAGGAACAATGAGCAGTTCTTC.

This clone occurred once. V gene TRBV5-6 combines with J gene TRBJ1-2; weak D call: TRBD1 (5 bases). The CDR3 runs 14 residues. CDR1 and CDR2 (germline): SGHDT, YYEEEE. V lost 2 bases and J 8 bases, leaving 16 bases between the germline ends. The CDR3 coding sequence is TGTGCCAGCAGCTTCCAGGGAGGGCGGTGGGGCTACACCTTC. Encoded protein: CASSFQGGRWGYTF.

This chain joins TRBV5-4 and TRBJ2-3; 12 nucleotides agree with TRBD2. The germline V gene encodes CDR1 SGHNT and CDR2 YYREEE (reference sequence). The CDR3 loop spans 17 amino acids. V dropped 4 bases and J dropped 0; count of bases not matched to a gene: 6. CDR3 residues: CASSLGTSGSSTDTQYF. Written as DNA, the CDR3 is TGTGCCAGCAGCCTCGGGACTAGCGGGTCTAGCACAGATACGCAGTATTTT.

The chain recombines TRBV4-1 with TRBJ2-2; TRBD1 agrees at 7 bases. The ends lost 4 bases at V and 4 bases at J; junction bases unmatched: 6. This CDR3 has 15 residues. In germline, CDR1 is MGHRA, CDR2 YSYEKL. The DNA of the CDR3 is TGCGCCAGCAGCCCCCGACAGGGCGGCACCGGGGAGCTGTTTTTT. Amino acids: CASSPRQGGTGELFF.

About this clone: Other nucleotide sequences in the sample specify the same CDR3. The chain recombines TRBV18 with TRBJ1-2, with 9 bases lining up with TRBD1. Germline assignment: CDR1 KGHSH and CDR2 LQKENI. The junction had 4 bases not matched to a gene; V was cut back by 3 bases and J by 8 bases. The CDR3 length is 13 residues. Here the CDR3 reads CASSPGQGNGYTF. The DNA for the CDR3 is TGTGCCAGCTCACCGGGACAGGGTAACGGCTACACCTTC. The full variable domain, its missing parts supplied by reference TRBV18 and TRBJ1-2, is NAGVMQNPRHLVRRRGQEARLRCSPMKGHSHVYWYRQLPEEGLKFMVYLQKENIIDESGMPKERFSAEFPKEGPSILRIQQVVRGDSAAYFCASSPGQGNGYTFGSGTRLTVV.

This clone was recorded a few times. The sample carries other DNA sequences with the same CDR3. V gene TRBV6-5 combines with J gene TRBJ1-1, with D uncertain. Germline CDR1 and CDR2: MNHEY and SVGAGI. V was cut by 2 bases and J by 0 bases, with 10 bases left in between. This CDR3 is 15 amino acids long. The CDR3 DNA follows: TGTGCCAGCAGTTACAGTCCAGGTCTGAACACTGAAGCTTTCTTT. As protein: CASSYSPGLNTEAFF.

The chain is built from TRBV2 and TRBJ2-7, with a tentative D call TRBD1 (6 bases). Trimming took 3 bases from V and 1 from J, leaving 16 bases between them. The CDR3 loop spans 16 amino acids. Germline V gives CDR1 SNHLY, CDR2 FYNNEI. In DNA form, the CDR3 reads TGTGCCAGCAGTGAGCCGGCAGGGGAATTTTCCTACGAGCAGTACTTC. Residues: CASSEPAGEFSYEQYF.

This chain uses TRBV27 with TRBJ2-7, with 7 bases lining up with TRBD2. V was pared by 8 bases and J by 4 bases, with 14 bases of the junction left unmatched. Germline-derived CDR1 and CDR2 are MNHEY and SMNVEV (reference sequence). The length of the CDR3 is 15 residues. CDR3 sequence reads: CASARTSVGHYEQYF. In DNA, the CDR3 is TGTGCCAGCGCCCGAACTAGCGTTGGGCATTACGAGCAGTACTTC.

A few counts support this clone. V and J are TRBV30 and TRBJ1-2, with 7 bases fitting TRBD1. CDR1 and CDR2 (germline): GTSNPN, SVGIG (reference sequence). Trimming took 6 bases from V and 2 from J; bases not matched to a gene: 3. The CDR3 runs to 12 residues. CDR3 DNA: TGTGCCTGCCGGGGACAGAACTATGGCTACACCTTC. Protein: CACRGQNYGYTF.

This chain links TRBV4-3 with TRBJ1-4; the D gene is possibly TRBD1 (5 bases). CDR3 length: 15 amino acids. V was cut by 4 bases and J by 8 bases, with 17 bases left in between. Germline CDR1 LGHNA, CDR2 YSLEER. CDR3 nucleotides: TGCGCCAGCAGCCTGGGACGGGGAGGTTGGGAAAAACTGTTTTTT. Its translation: CASSLGRGGWEKLFF.

This clone was counted a few times. The chain joins TRBV28 to TRBJ1-5; D remains ambiguous. CDR3 size: 14 residues. Looked up from germline, CDR1 is MDHEN and CDR2 is SYDVKM. With 7 bases removed from V and 1 base from J, the gap between germline ends came to 11 bases. The CDR3 loop reads CASITFGSNQPQHF. Written as DNA, the CDR3 is TGTGCCAGCATCACATTCGGGAGCAATCAGCCCCAGCATTTT.

This chain joins TRBV7-9 and TRBJ2-1, with TRBD2 identical over 10 bases. V lost 6 bases, J lost 1 base, and 6 bases stayed unmatched. CDR1 SEHNR and CDR2 FQNEAQ come from the germline V gene (reference sequence). The CDR3 sequence is 16 residues long. CDR3 DNA sequence: TGTGCCAGCAGACGAGCGGGAGGGTTTTCCTACAATGAGCAGTTCTTC. Translation: CASRRAGGFSYNEQFF.

This clone was seen a few times. The CDR3 DNA follows: TGTGCCAGCAGCTCCTACGGGGACAAATCAGATACGCAGTATTTT. Translating gives CASSSYGDKSDTQYF. V is TRBV7-8 and J is TRBJ2-3; D might be TRBD1 (6 bases). Germline CDR1 SGHVS, CDR2 FQNEAQ. Trimming took off 4 bases at V and 4 bases at J, with 15 bases between the two ends. CDR3 length equals 15 residues.

The chain is built from TRBV5-4 and TRBJ1-6, with TRBD1 as a possible D gene (6 bases). With 4 bases removed from V and 7 bases from J, the gap between germline ends came to 12 bases. The germline CDR1 and CDR2 sequences are SGHNT and YYREEE (reference sequence). The CDR3 runs to 14 residues. The CDR3, as DNA: TGTGCCAGCAGCCGACAGGAGCTAAATTCACCCCTCCACTTT. Translation: CASSRQELNSPLHF.

The rearrangement uses TRBV7-8 and TRBJ1-5, with D maybe TRBD1 (6 bases). The CDR3 is made up of 12 amino acids. CDR1 is SGHVS and CDR2 is FQNEAQ in the germline V gene. Trimming took 6 bases from V and 5 from J, leaving 8 bases between them. CDR3: CASSPGDQPQHF. In nucleotides, the CDR3 is TGTGCCAGCAGTCCAGGGGATCAGCCCCAGCATTTT.

The chain has TRBV5-7 and TRBJ2-7; 7 bases map to TRBD1. TRBV5-7 is placed among ORFs of uncertain function. Trimming cost V 2 bases and J 3 bases; bases outside gene matches: 2. CDR3 length: 13 residues. The CDR3 DNA sequence: TGTGCCAGCAGCTTCGGACAGGACTACGAGCAGTACTTC. Translated, it gives CASSFGQDYEQYF.

The genes are TRBV7-9 and TRBJ1-5; the match to TRBD1 covers 10 bases. V lost 5 bases and J lost 2; bases outside the gene matches: 9. The CDR3 covers 17 residues. The germline gives CDR1 SEHNR, CDR2 FQNEAQ (reference sequence). The CDR3 here is CASSTGQGGSGNQPQHF. As DNA, the CDR3 is TGTGCCAGCAGCACCGGACAGGGGGGTAGTGGCAATCAGCCCCAGCATTTT. The entire variable domain, with the rest obtained from reference TRBV7-9 and TRBJ1-5, is as follows: DTGVSQNPRHKITKRGQNVTFRCDPISEHNRLYWYRQTLGQGPEFLTYFQNEAQLEKSRLLSDRFSAERPKGSFSTLEIQRTEQGDSAMYLCASSTGQGGSGNQPQHFGDGTRLSIL.

Only one count was recorded for this clone. The rearrangement joins TRBV15 to TRBJ2-7; TRBD1 matches at 9 bases. V shed 1 base and J 7 bases; nucleotides not matched to a gene: 14. The germline V gene encodes CDR1 LNHNV and CDR2 YYDKDF (reference sequence). This CDR3 contains 17 residues. DNA for the CDR3: TGTGCCACCAGCAGAGGCCTCCGGGACAGGGCCTTAGGGGAGCAGTACTTC. Amino acid sequence: CATSRGLRDRALGEQYF.

The chain uses TRBV2 and TRBJ2-7; a possible D gene is TRBD2 (5 bases). CDR3 length equals 14 residues. From germline, CDR1 is SNHLY and CDR2 FYNNEI. V was shortened by 11 bases and J by 4 bases, with 21 bases between the two germline ends. The CDR3 DNA sequence: TGTGCCTCCAGCGCCAGCGGAGTTCAGTACGAGCAGTACTTC. Protein: CASSASGVQYEQYF. Filled out from reference TRBV2 and TRBJ2-7, the complete variable domain reads EPEVTQTPSHQVTQMGQEVILRCVPISNHLYFYWYRQILGQKVEFLVSFYNNEISEKSEIFDDQFSVERPDGSNFTLKIRSTKLEDSAMYFCASSASGVQYEQYFGPGTRLTVT.